This TCR beta chain came from a study of OX40 agonist ivuxolimab in advanced cancers. The wider study: Ivuxolimab is an agonistic anti-OX40 (CD134) antibody, and patients were treated with it.

Assay used: immunoSEQ multiplex PCR; TCRdb lists only in-frame clones, some missing. Altogether 75,000 to 100,000 clones are present, roughly nine tenths being singletons, with the ten largest covering approximately 0.49%. This CDR3 comprises 12 residues. The V gene lost 10 bases and the J gene lost 4 bases, with 14 bases spanning the gap. The V gene's germline CDR1 is SNHLY and CDR2 FYNNEI. This clone came up a few times. The rearrangement uses TRBV2 and TRBJ2-7; D perhaps matches TRBD2 (5 bases). This clonotype was obtained from an adult with an advanced solid tumor such as melanoma, head and neck, liver or kidney cancer. Source: CD4+ or CD8+ T cells sorted from blood, taken in a trial of the OX40 agonist ivuxolimab. CDR3 region: CATGERLYEQYF. CDR3 coding DNA: TGTGCCACCGGGGAGCGCCTTTACGAGCAGTACTTC.